A selection of T cell receptor beta chains follows, all from one sample in a study of T cell responses to AZD1222 COVID-19 vaccine. Sequenced by immunoSEQ multiplex PCR; TCRdb stores in-frame clones only, minus some. The sample shows 95,000 to 120,000 clones, approximately 89% of them seen only once. The input for sequencing was peripheral blood, taken on day 0 of MenACWY control vaccination. These receptors all stem from an adult in good health. Each CDR3 is given with its conserved first and last residue.

V gene | CDR3 protein
TRBV27 | CASSLRKDSYEQYF
TRBV6-5 | CASSYGQGIVDEQFF
TRBV6-2/TRBV6-3 | CASSPAGQAVRYEQYF
TRBV3-1/TRBV3-2 | CASSQPTWTGAYEQYF
TRBV10-3 | CAIRETGGLFSPLHF
TRBV5-8 | CASSLGTGRLYGYTF
TRBV6-2/TRBV6-3 | CASSYVDRGHEQYF
TRBV14 | CASSIGAFNNSPLHF
TRBV11-3 | CASSLDRNSPLHF
TRBV11-3 | CASSFLGTGELFF
TRBV5-1 | CASSFMDSTYEQYF
TRBV5-1 | CASSSALYEQYF
TRBV10-3 | CAISWGFAQETQYF
TRBV7-8 | CASSPGLAGGTGELFF
TRBV10-1 | CASSEARGEQYF
TRBV2 | CARDRVSDGYTF